Given below is one T cell receptor beta chain in context. What this receptor recognizes is not known. Qualities for individual bases were not recorded, and no much larger clone is one base off. Whole blood was collected in K2EDTA tubes by collaborating institutions according to the institutions' own protocols. For TCRbeta analysis, collaborator samples were shipped as frozen whole blood, as isolated PBMCs, or as DNA extracted from either sample type. The sample comes from a study of blood T cell repertoires in COVID-19 (dated by TCRdb to between 2020 and 2021). About the investigation overall: Collaborator samples came from the United States, Italy and Spain and covered acute and convalescent phases of COVID-19. The prospective study material was composed of cDNA or gDNA derived from T cells, B-cell-depleted T cells, or PBMCs. The dataset comprised deeply sampled blood TCRbeta repertoires from subjects exposed to, actively infected with, or recovered from COVID-19. The repertoires were released in a freely available public database meant as a resource for research on the immune response to SARS-CoV-2. Samples came from the ongoing ImmuneRACE study (first 160 participants) plus 1,254 subjects from 6 global collaborators. A de-identified subject ID, COVID-19 status, age in years and sex were almost always included in the sample metadata. Where available, HLA class I and class II types were taken from metadata supplied by the sample provider and were not determined by assay-based typing. Paper-wide results and their limitations: Clinical and demographic metadata were provided uncurated, with the amount varying by source and participant.

The immunoSEQ Assay, a bias-controlled multiplex PCR, was used to amplify TCRbeta CDR3 regions from genomic DNA. Turning to the authors' computational methods: The number of nucleated cells in each sample was estimated by amplification of reference gene primers within the assay. Sequence reads were collapsed and filtered to measure the absolute abundance of every unique TCRbeta CDR3 rearrangement. For each sample, productive Simpson clonality was calculated as the square root of Simpson's diversity index over productive rearrangements. This immuneACCESS table, as held by TCRdb, lists in-frame sequences with V and J called but not all clones. Of the missing ones, under half trace to an unresolved V gene in checked studies; the others have no known cause. Clonal size and the V and J genes are those of that table, whereas D and trimming came from the DNA. The sample table records about 670,000 clones; about 90% of these occur just once. The ten largest clonotypes hold 0.2% to 0.3% of the sample.

The cysteine opens and the phenylalanine closes a CDR3 of 13 amino acids. The kept DNA is CDR3 alone, 39 bases in frame from the first base. CDR1 and CDR2 were assigned from the germline V gene as SQVTM and ANQGSEA. V is trimmed back by 6 bases and J by 6 bases, and the junction contains 4 bases that no gene match accounts for. The sequencing input was peripheral blood. Recombination linked TRBV29-1 to TRBJ1-4; 10 of the junction bases match TRBD1. The receptor was derived from a woman aged 18-29 years with acute or convalescent COVID-19. In nucleotides, the sequence is TGCAGCGTCCGGACAGGGGGGGATGAAAAACTGTTTTTT. This encodes CSVRTGGDEKLFF.